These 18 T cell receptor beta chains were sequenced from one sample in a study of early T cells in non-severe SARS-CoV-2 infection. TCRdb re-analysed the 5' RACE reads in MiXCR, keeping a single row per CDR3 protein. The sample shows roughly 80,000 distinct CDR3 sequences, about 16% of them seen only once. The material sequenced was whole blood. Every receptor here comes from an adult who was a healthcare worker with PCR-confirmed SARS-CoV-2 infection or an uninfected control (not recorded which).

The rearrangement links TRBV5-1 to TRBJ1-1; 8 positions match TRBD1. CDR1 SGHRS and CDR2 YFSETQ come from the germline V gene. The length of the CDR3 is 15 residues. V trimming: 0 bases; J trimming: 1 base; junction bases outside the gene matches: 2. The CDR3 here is CASSLAGQGNTEAFF. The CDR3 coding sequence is TGCGCCAGCAGCTTGGCCGGACAGGGGAACACTGAAGCTTTCTTT.

The chain's CDR3 is CASKRGKWIGEAFF. The CDR3, as DNA: TGTGCCAGCAAAAGGGGGAAATGGATCGGTGAAGCTTTCTTT. The chain joins TRBV28 to TRBJ1-1; maybe TRBD1 (6 bases). The CDR3 spans 14 residues. Trimming took 7 bases from V and 7 from J, leaving 19 bases between them. The V gene's germline CDR1 is MDHEN and CDR2 SYDVKM.

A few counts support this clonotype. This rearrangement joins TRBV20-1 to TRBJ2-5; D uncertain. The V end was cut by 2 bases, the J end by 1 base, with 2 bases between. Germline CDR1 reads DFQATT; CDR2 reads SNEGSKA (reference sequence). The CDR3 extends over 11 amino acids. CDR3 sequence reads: CSARTQETQYF. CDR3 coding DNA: TGCAGTGCTAGAACCCAAGAGACCCAGTACTTC.

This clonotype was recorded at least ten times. CDR3 DNA: TGTGCCAGCAGCCATATCGGGTCCGGAGAGACCCAGTACTTC. Translated: CASSHIGSGETQYF. The chain recombines TRBV4-2 with TRBJ2-5, with D hard to call. V lost 3 bases, J lost 4 bases, and 12 bases lay in between. This CDR3 contains 14 residues. The germline V gene has CDR1 LGHNA and CDR2 YNFKEQ.

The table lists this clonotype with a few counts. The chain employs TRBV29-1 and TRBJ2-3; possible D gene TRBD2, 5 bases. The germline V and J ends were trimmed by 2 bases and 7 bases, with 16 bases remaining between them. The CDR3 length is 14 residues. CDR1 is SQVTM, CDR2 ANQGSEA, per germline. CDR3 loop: CSVETSSPRNTQYF. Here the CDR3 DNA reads TGCAGCGTTGAAACTAGTAGCCCCAGAAATACGCAGTATTTT.

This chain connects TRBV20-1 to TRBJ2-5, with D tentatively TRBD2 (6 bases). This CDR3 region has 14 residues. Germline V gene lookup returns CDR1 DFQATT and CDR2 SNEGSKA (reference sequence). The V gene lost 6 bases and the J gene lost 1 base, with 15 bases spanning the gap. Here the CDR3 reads CSAHRGITQETQYF. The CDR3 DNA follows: TGCAGTGCCCACCGGGGGATTACCCAAGAGACCCAGTACTTC.

The CDR3 DNA is TGTGCCAGCAGCGTCGCATCGACAGGGCAGGCGGGTAATGAGCAGTTCTTC. This translates into CASSVASTGQAGNEQFF. This chain connects TRBV9 to TRBJ2-1; 7 nucleotides agree with TRBD1. With 2 bases clipped from V and 7 bases from J, the junction kept 15 bases outside the gene matches. The length of the CDR3 is 17 residues. Germline loops: CDR1 SGDLS, CDR2 YYNGEE.

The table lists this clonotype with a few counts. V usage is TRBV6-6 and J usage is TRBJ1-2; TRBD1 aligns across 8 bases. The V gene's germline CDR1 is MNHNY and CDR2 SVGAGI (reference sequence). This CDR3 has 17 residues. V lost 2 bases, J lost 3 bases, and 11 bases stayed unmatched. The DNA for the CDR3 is TGTGCCAGCAGTTACGGGGGACAGGAGCTCTCATACTATGGCTACACCTTC. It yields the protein CASSYGGQELSYYGYTF.

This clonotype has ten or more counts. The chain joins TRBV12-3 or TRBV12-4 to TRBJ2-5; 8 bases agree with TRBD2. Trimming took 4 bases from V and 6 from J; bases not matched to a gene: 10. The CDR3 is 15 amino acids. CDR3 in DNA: TGTGCCAGCAGTTATCGGGGGGGAGACAGGCAGACCCAGTACTTC. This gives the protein CASSYRGGDRQTQYF.

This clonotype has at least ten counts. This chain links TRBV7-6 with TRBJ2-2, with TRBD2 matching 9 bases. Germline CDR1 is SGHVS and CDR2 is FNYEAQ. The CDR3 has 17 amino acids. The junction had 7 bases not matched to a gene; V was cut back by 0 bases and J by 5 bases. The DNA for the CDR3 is TGTGCCAGCAGCTTAGCCCCAGCGGGGGGCATTACCGGGGAGCTGTTTTTT. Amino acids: CASSLAPAGGITGELFF.

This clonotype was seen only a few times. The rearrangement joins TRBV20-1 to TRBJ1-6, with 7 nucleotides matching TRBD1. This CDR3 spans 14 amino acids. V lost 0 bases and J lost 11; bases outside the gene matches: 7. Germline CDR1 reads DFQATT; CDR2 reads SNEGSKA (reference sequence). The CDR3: CSARDTRGVPPLHF. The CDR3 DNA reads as TGCAGTGCTAGAGATACCAGGGGGGTCCCACCCCTCCACTTT.

Here the CDR3 DNA reads TGTGCCAGCAATGAGCGGGGGAAGTTTGAGCAGTTCTTC. Residues: CASNERGKFEQFF. V is TRBV9 and J is TRBJ2-1; TRBD2 agrees at 8 bases. The germline V gene encodes CDR1 SGDLS and CDR2 YYNGEE. This CDR3 is 13 amino acids long. The V and J ends lost 6 bases and 9 bases, in that order; junction bases with no gene match: 8.

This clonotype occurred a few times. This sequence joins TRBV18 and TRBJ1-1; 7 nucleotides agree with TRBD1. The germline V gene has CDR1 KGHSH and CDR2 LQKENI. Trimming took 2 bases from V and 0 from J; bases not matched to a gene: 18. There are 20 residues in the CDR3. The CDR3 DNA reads TGTGCCAGCTCACCAGTGGGGCCCGACAGGGACCGAACCATGAACACTGAAGCTTTCTTT. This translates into CASSPVGPDRDRTMNTEAFF.

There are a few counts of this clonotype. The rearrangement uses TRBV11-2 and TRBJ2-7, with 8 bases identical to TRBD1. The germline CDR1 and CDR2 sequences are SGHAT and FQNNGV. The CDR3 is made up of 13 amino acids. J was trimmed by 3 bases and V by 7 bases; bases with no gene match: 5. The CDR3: CASTEDRVYEQYF. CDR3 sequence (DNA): TGTGCCAGCACCGAGGACAGGGTCTACGAGCAGTACTTC.

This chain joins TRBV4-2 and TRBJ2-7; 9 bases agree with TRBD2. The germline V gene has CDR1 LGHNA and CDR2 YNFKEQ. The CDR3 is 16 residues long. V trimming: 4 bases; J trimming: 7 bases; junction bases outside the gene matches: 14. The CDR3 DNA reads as TGTGCCAGCAGCCCAATGGGTGCGGGAGGGCCGGGAGAGCAGTACTTC. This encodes CASSPMGAGGPGEQYF.

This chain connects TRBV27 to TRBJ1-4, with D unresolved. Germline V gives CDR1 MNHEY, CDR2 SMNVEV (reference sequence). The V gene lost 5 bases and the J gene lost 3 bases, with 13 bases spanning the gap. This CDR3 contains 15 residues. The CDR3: CASSPLARSNEKLFF. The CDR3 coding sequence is TGTGCCAGCAGTCCCCTCGCGAGATCTAATGAAAAACTGTTTTTT.

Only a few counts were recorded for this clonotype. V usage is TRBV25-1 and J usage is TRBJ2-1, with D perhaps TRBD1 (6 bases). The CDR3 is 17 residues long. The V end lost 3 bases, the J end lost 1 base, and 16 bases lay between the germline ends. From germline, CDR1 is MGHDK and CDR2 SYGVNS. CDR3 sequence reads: CASSDPFQGPSYNEQFF. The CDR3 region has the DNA TGTGCCAGCAGTGATCCTTTCCAGGGGCCTTCCTACAATGAGCAGTTCTTC.

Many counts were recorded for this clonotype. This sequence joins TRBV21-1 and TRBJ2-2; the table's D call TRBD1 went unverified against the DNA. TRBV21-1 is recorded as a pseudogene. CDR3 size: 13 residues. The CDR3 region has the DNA TGTGCCAGCAGCCCGGGGGGGACCGGGGAGCTGTTTTTT. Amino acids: CASSPGGTGELFF.